The entry below describes one T cell receptor (beta chain). Its antigen is currently unknown. 60 Vbeta and 13 Jbeta primers were used in PCR. Some clones are missing from TCRdb's copy, which holds only in-frame ones; the method was immunoSEQ multiplex PCR. The sample has about 160,000 clones; roughly 80% are singletons. This CDR3 has 17 residues. In germline, CDR1 is LGHNA, CDR2 YNFKEQ. V trimming: 2 bases; J trimming: 4 bases; junction bases outside the gene matches: 11. This entry belongs to a study of cytomegalovirus exposure and HLA in healthy donors. Whole-study results and caveats: Some V segments could not be told apart, so they were left out, TRBV6-2 and TRBV6-3 among them. Per published reports, the classifier diagnosed cytomegalovirus status with high specificity and sensitivity. Later analysis found that TCR beta chains associated with HLA were more clonally expanded than other, equally common chains.

This cohort consisted of healthy bone marrow donors. This receptor was taken from a male donor in good health and CMV-seronegative. This rearrangement joins TRBV4-2 to TRBJ1-2, with 9 bases fitting TRBD1. The sequencing sample was made of PBMCs. CDR3 loop: CASSQPTGGASLYGYTF. The DNA for the CDR3 is TGTGCCAGCAGCCAACCCACAGGGGGCGCTTCCCTCTATGGCTACACCTTC.